This passage covers 10 T cell receptor beta chains from one sample sequenced in a study of T-cell reconstitution after alpha-beta-depleted transplantation in children. Unique molecular identifiers were incorporated during preparation of the TCRbeta library. MiXCR, run by TCRdb on the PCR reads, gives a single entry per CDR3 protein. This table has about a million distinct CDR3 sequences, about 30% appearing once. The source material was PBMCs, mostly from graft donor cells, sampled 360 days after TCRalphabeta/CD19-depleted stem cell transplant. The source is a boy younger than two who had a stem cell transplant for SCID, so the T cells may come from the graft donor.

The V gene is TRBV30, the J gene TRBJ2-5; TRBD2 matches 7 bases. V was pared by 3 bases and J by 5 bases, with 6 bases of the junction left unmatched. This CDR3 is built from 13 residues. Germline CDR1 is GTSNPN and CDR2 is SVGIG (reference sequence). CDR3 DNA: TGTGCCTGGAGAAGGCGCGGGGGTGAGACCCAGTACTTC. Encoded protein: CAWRRRGGETQYF.

In this sample, this clonotype turned up a few times. The rearrangement links TRBV2 to TRBJ2-5; no clear D gene. Between the trimmed V and J ends, which lost 6 bases and 4 bases, there was a span of 12 bases. The germline gives CDR1 SNHLY, CDR2 FYNNEI. This CDR3 is built from 13 residues. CDR3 sequence reads: CASRRRASETQYF. The DNA of the CDR3 is TGTGCCAGCAGACGACGAGCATCAGAGACCCAGTACTTC.

The sample holds one count of this clonotype. The J gene is TRBJ1-3, the V gene TRBV4-3; D unresolved. V gave up 5 bases and J gave up 0 bases, with 11 bases separating them. CDR3 size: 15 residues. Germline V gene data show CDR1 as LGHNA and CDR2 as YSLEER. CDR3 residues: CASSFGDLSGNTIYF. CDR3 DNA sequence: TGCGCCAGCAGCTTCGGTGACCTCTCTGGAAACACCATATATTTT.

The chain joins TRBV5-1 to TRBJ1-4, with D possibly being TRBD1 (5 bases). The germline V and J ends were trimmed by 0 bases and 8 bases, with 11 bases remaining between them. The CDR3 has 14 residues. Germline CDR1 reads SGHRS; CDR2 reads YFSETQ. Written as DNA, the CDR3 is TGCGCCAGCAGCTTGGTGACAGCTGGGGAAAAACTGTTTTTT. Its translation is CASSLVTAGEKLFF.

The chain recombines TRBV20-1 with TRBJ2-1; 10 nucleotides align to TRBD2. This CDR3 has 14 residues. J was trimmed by 2 bases and V by 6 bases; bases with no gene match: 4. The V gene's germline CDR1 is DFQATT and CDR2 SNEGSKA (reference sequence). CDR3 coding DNA: TGCAGTGCCGAACTAGCGGGGCCCTACAATGAGCAGTTCTTC. It is translated as CSAELAGPYNEQFF.

A few counts support this clonotype. This chain uses TRBV13 with TRBJ2-5; D is uncertain. V lost 5 bases to trimming and J lost 4 bases, with 11 bases between them. The V gene's germline CDR1 is PRHDT and CDR2 FYEKMQ (reference sequence). CDR3 length: 13 amino acids. The CDR3 DNA is TGTGCCAGCAGCACACCGGAAAGAGAGACCCAGTACTTC. Protein sequence: CASSTPERETQYF.

This chain joins TRBV28 and TRBJ2-7, with TRBD1 matching 9 bases. The ends lost 4 bases at V and 0 bases at J; junction bases unmatched: 7. The CDR3 consists of 16 residues. Germline CDR1 and CDR2: MDHEN and SYDVKM. CDR3 sequence reads: CASSYTLDRGSYEQYF. The CDR3 DNA reads as TGTGCCAGCAGTTACACCCTGGACAGGGGCTCCTACGAGCAGTACTTC.

The genes are TRBV28 and TRBJ1-1; D call uncertain. The CDR3 is 13 amino acids. CDR1 and CDR2 (germline): MDHEN, SYDVKM. Trimming shortened V by 5 bases and J by 10 bases, and 17 bases separated the two germline ends. CDR3 residues: CASSGGVGKGAFF. The CDR3 nucleotides read TGTGCCAGCAGTGGTGGGGTCGGTAAGGGAGCTTTCTTT.

The V call is TRBV5-1, the J call TRBJ2-3; D may be TRBD1 or TRBD2 (5 bases each). Germline values: CDR1 SGHRS, CDR2 YFSETQ. This CDR3 has 14 residues. Trimming left V 3 bases short and J 3 bases short, with 11 bases between. CDR3 protein: CASSSVGVTDTQYF. CDR3 sequence (DNA): TGCGCCAGCAGCTCGGTGGGGGTTACAGATACGCAGTATTTT.

A few counts support this clonotype. This chain uses TRBV2 with TRBJ1-2, with a tentative D call TRBD1 (5 bases). Looked up from germline, CDR1 is SNHLY and CDR2 is FYNNEI. CDR3 length: 14 residues. V lost 6 bases, J lost 6 bases, and 17 bases lay in between. CDR3: CASSPLTVRNGYTF. The CDR3 DNA reads as TGTGCCAGCAGCCCACTGACAGTCCGAAATGGCTACACCTTC.